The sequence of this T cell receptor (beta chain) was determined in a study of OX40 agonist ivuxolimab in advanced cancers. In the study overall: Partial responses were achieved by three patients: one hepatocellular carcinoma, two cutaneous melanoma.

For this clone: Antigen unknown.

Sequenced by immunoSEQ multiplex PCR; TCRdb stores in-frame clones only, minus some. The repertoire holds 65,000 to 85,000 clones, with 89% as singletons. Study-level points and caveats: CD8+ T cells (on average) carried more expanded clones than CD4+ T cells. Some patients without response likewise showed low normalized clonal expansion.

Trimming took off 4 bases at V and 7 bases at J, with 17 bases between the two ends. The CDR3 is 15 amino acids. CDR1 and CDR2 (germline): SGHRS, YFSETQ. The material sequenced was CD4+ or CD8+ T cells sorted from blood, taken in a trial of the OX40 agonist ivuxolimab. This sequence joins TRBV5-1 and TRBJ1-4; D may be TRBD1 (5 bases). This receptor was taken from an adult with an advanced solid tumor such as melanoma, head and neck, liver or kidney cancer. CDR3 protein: CASSPREGRGEKLFF. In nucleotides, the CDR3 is TGCGCCAGCAGCCCCCGGGAGGGACGGGGTGAAAAACTGTTTTTT.